The sequence of this T cell receptor beta chain was determined in a study of regulatory T cells in long-lasting Graves disease. Arm-PCR of CDR3 regions and iRepertoire HTBI primers were used to build TCR beta libraries. TCRdb re-called the multiplex PCR reads with MiXCR, one entry per CDR3 protein. Here the sample spans 450,000 to 600,000 distinct CDR3 sequences, around 15% being singletons. Time point given: newly diagnosed GD, antithyroid drugs for less than 3 months. The authors made the TCR library using RNA they extracted from PBMCs. The CDR3 totals 12 residues. Trimming removed 8 bases from V and 4 bases from J, with 12 bases in between. The germline V gene encodes CDR1 ENHRY and CDR2 SYGVKD. The same data also went into a second study, on T cells in Graves' hyperthyroidism and ophthalmopathy.

The TCR sequence derives from a man aged 35-49 years with Graves disease. Sample: peripheral blood mononuclear cells (PBMCs), taken at new diagnosis, from a patient treated with antithyroid drugs. V usage is TRBV10-3 and J usage is TRBJ2-7; D gene ambiguous. The CDR3 reads CAILTPAYEQYF. In DNA, the CDR3 is TGTGCCATCCTCACCCCCGCGTACGAGCAGTACTTC.